One sample yielded the 18 T cell receptor beta chains listed below, sequenced in a study of blood T cell repertoires in COVID-19. Data came from immunoSEQ multiplex PCR; TCRdb stores just in-frame clones and leaves some out. The sample has about 110,000 clones; 85% to 90% are singletons. What was sequenced was peripheral blood. The receptors were sampled from a woman aged 55-69 years with COVID-19, enrolled during active disease.

The V call is TRBV2, the J call TRBJ2-7, with TRBD2 matching over 16 bases. Trimming at V came to 6 bases and at J to 3 bases, leaving 5 bases not matched to a gene. CDR1 is SNHLY, CDR2 FYNNEI, per germline. The CDR3 is 16 amino acids. The CDR3 DNA follows: TGTGCCAGCAGGGGACTAGCGGGGGGGCCGGGCTACGAGCAGTACTTC. Amino acids: CASRGLAGGPGYEQYF.

The gene calls are TRBV4-1 and TRBJ2-1, with 8 bases that match TRBD1. Germline CDR1 reads MGHRA; CDR2 reads YSYEKL. The V segment lost 0 bases and the J segment 6 bases; nucleotides outside the gene matches: 7. This CDR3 is built from 16 residues. CDR3 DNA: TGCGCCAGCAGCCAAGATCTCTGGGACAGGCGCAATGAGCAGTTCTTC. Encoded protein: CASSQDLWDRRNEQFF.

In this sample, this clone turned up once. The chain links TRBV11-2 to TRBJ1-1, with unresolved D. Trimming took off 2 bases at V and 6 bases at J, with 10 bases between the two ends. This CDR3 spans 13 amino acids. CDR1 SGHAT and CDR2 FQNNGV come from the germline V gene. CDR3 sequence reads: CASSLSGRAEAFF. The CDR3 region has the DNA TGTGCCAGCAGCTTAAGTGGGAGGGCTGAAGCTTTCTTT.

This chain joins TRBV18 and TRBJ2-1; D might be TRBD1 (6 bases). CDR3 length: 14 residues. The germline V gene has CDR1 KGHSH and CDR2 LQKENI. V shed 2 bases and J shed 12 bases, with 17 bases lying between them. The CDR3 reads CASSPMDKLQGQFF. The CDR3 nucleotides are TGTGCCAGCTCACCAATGGACAAATTACAGGGGCAGTTCTTC. Using reference TRBV18 and TRBJ2-1 for the parts outside the CDR3, the full variable domain is NAGVMQNPRHLVRRRGQEARLRCSPMKGHSHVYWYRQLPEEGLKFMVYLQKENIIDESGMPKERFSAEFPKEGPSILRIQQVVRGDSAAYFCASSPMDKLQGQFFGPGTRLTVL.

A few counts support this clone. The chain carries TRBV27 and TRBJ1-6, with 7 bases aligning to TRBD1. V shed 2 bases and J 8 bases; nucleotides not matched to a gene: 9. This CDR3 comprises 16 residues. Germline V gene sequence: CDR1 MNHEY, CDR2 SMNVEV (reference sequence). CDR3 DNA: TGTGCCAGCAGTTTACTAGGGGGCGTTAAGTATTCACCCCTCCACTTT. Translating it yields CASSLLGGVKYSPLHF.

The CDR3 protein is CASSFTGEDTQYF. The CDR3 bases are TGTGCCAGCAGCTTTACGGGGGAGGATACGCAGTATTTT. The chain employs TRBV5-4 and TRBJ2-3, with a tentative D call TRBD2 (6 bases). The germline gives CDR1 SGHNT, CDR2 YYREEE (reference sequence). The CDR3 runs 13 residues. V was clipped by 2 bases and J by 6 bases, with 10 bases between them.

The chain couples TRBV7-6 to TRBJ1-5; TRBD1 aligns across 9 bases. V was clipped by 2 bases and J by 3 bases; unmatched bases: 11. Per germline, CDR1 SGHVS and CDR2 FNYEAQ. The CDR3 runs 18 residues. This CDR3 reads CASSLMLGGQGYNQPQHF. CDR3 nucleotide sequence: TGTGCCAGCAGCTTAATGCTCGGGGGACAGGGATACAATCAGCCCCAGCATTTT.

The chain joins TRBV19 to TRBJ1-1; 7 nucleotides align to TRBD1. With 0 bases clipped from V and 1 base from J, the junction kept 2 bases outside the gene matches. Germline CDR1 LNHDA, CDR2 SQIVND (reference sequence). The CDR3 consists of 15 residues. The CDR3 DNA reads TGTGCCAGTAGTATAGAGGGACAGCCGAACACTGAAGCTTTCTTT. Amino acid sequence: CASSIEGQPNTEAFF. Variable domain in full (rest from reference TRBV19 and TRBJ1-1): DGGITQSPKYLFRKEGQNVTLSCEQNLNHDAMYWYRQDPGQGLRLIYYSQIVNDFQKGDIAEGYSVSREKKESFPLTVTSAQKNPTAFYLCASSIEGQPNTEAFFGQGTRLTVV.

V gene TRBV5-6 combines with J gene TRBJ2-5; TRBD1 aligns across 7 bases. Trimming cost V 4 bases and J 5 bases; bases outside gene matches: 8. CDR1 SGHDT and CDR2 YYEEEE come from the germline V gene. The CDR3 spans 14 residues. The CDR3 protein is CASSIWTGMETQYF. In DNA, the CDR3 is TGTGCCAGCAGCATCTGGACAGGCATGGAGACCCAGTACTTC. Using reference TRBV5-6 and TRBJ2-5 for the parts outside the CDR3, the full variable domain is DAGVTQSPTHLIKTRGQQVTLRCSPKSGHDTVSWYQQALGQGPQFIFQYYEEEERQRGNFPDRFSGHQFPNYSSELNVNALLLGDSALYLCASSIWTGMETQYFGPGTRLLVL.

The rearrangement uses TRBV7-3 and TRBJ2-3; 14 bases fit TRBD2. V shed 5 bases, J shed 9 bases, and the junction held 4 bases outside the gene matches. The CDR3 extends over 14 amino acids. The V gene's germline CDR1 is SGHTA and CDR2 FQGTGA. CDR3 in amino acids: CASSAGLAGGTQYF. The CDR3 DNA reads as TGTGCCAGCAGCGCAGGACTAGCGGGGGGAACGCAGTATTTT.

The gene calls are TRBV19 and TRBJ1-2; 8 nucleotides agree with TRBD1. V lost 3 bases to trimming and J lost 6 bases; unmatched junction nucleotides: 6. This CDR3 has 14 amino acids. The germline gives CDR1 LNHDA, CDR2 SQIVND (reference sequence). The CDR3 DNA reads as TGTGCCAGTAGTATCTACCAGGGGGCGGATGGCTACACCTTC. This translates into CASSIYQGADGYTF.

Only one count was recorded for this clone. V and J are TRBV6-5 and TRBJ1-2; TRBD1 might be the D (6 bases). The CDR3 contains 13 residues. CDR1 and CDR2 (germline): MNHEY, SVGAGI. Trimming cost V 3 bases and J 4 bases, with 9 bases left between them. The CDR3 DNA reads as TGTGCCAGCAGTTATCAGGGGATCTATGGCTACACCTTC. Translating gives CASSYQGIYGYTF.

This clone was counted a single time. The chain has TRBV11-3 and TRBJ2-3; 9 positions agree with TRBD1. Germline V gives CDR1 SGHNT, CDR2 YENEEA. This CDR3 region has 14 residues. The trim removed 5 bases at V and 8 bases at J, leaving 8 bases unmatched. CDR3 in DNA: TGTGCCAGCAGCCTTAAGCCACAGGGGGCTACGCAGTATTTT. Its translation: CASSLKPQGATQYF.

This chain connects TRBV14 to TRBJ2-7; 9 positions match TRBD1. The V segment lost 1 base and the J segment 3 bases; nucleotides outside the gene matches: 4. Germline lookup yields CDR1 SGHDN and CDR2 FVKESK. CDR3 length: 15 residues. The CDR3 DNA reads as TGTGCCAGCAGCCAAGTAGGGACAGGGAACTACGAGCAGTACTTC. It codes for CASSQVGTGNYEQYF.

This clone was counted a single time. The CDR3, as DNA: TGTGCCAGCTCACCTGGGACTCGGCAGGACCTTGAAGCTTTCTTT. This translates into CASSPGTRQDLEAFF. The chain is built from TRBV18 and TRBJ1-1; D possibly corresponds to TRBD1 (5 bases). Germline V CDR1 and CDR2: KGHSH, LQKENI. Trimming left V 3 bases short and J 7 bases short, with 18 bases between. This CDR3 is 15 amino acids long. Looking up the rest from reference TRBV18 and TRBJ1-1 gives the full variable domain: NAGVMQNPRHLVRRRGQEARLRCSPMKGHSHVYWYRQLPEEGLKFMVYLQKENIIDESGMPKERFSAEFPKEGPSILRIQQVVRGDSAAYFCASSPGTRQDLEAFFGQGTRLTVV.

The chain couples TRBV30 to TRBJ1-5, with 7 positions matching TRBD1. Germline CDR1 GTSNPN, CDR2 SVGIG (reference sequence). There are 14 residues in the CDR3. Trimming cost V 1 base and J 5 bases; bases outside gene matches: 5. DNA of the CDR3: TGTGCCTGGAGTGCCGGACAGGCCTATCAGCCCCAGCATTTT. It encodes CAWSAGQAYQPQHF. Using reference TRBV30 and TRBJ1-5 for the parts outside the CDR3, the full variable domain is SQTIHQWPATLVQPVGSPLSLECTVEGTSNPNLYWYRQAAGRGLQLLFYSVGIGQISSEVPQNLSASRPQDRQFILSSKKLLLSDSGFYLCAWSAGQAYQPQHFGDGTRLSIL.

The chain employs TRBV27 and TRBJ2-3; 9 positions agree with TRBD2. The CDR3 is 15 amino acids. Germline V gene sequence: CDR1 MNHEY, CDR2 SMNVEV (reference sequence). Germline trimming cut 8 bases from V and 2 bases from J; bases unmatched to any gene: 8. CDR3 sequence reads: CASRRERGATDTQYF. CDR3 sequence (DNA): TGTGCCAGCCGACGCGAGCGGGGGGCCACAGATACGCAGTATTTT.

As DNA, the CDR3 is TGCGCCAGCAGCTTGTGGGACAGCACCTACTTAGAGAACACTGAAGCTTTCTTT. Its translation is CASSLWDSTYLENTEAFF. The rearrangement joins TRBV5-1 to TRBJ1-1; TRBD1 matches 7 bases. The germline V gene encodes CDR1 SGHRS and CDR2 YFSETQ. With 1 base clipped from V and 1 base from J, the junction kept 13 bases outside the gene matches. This CDR3 is built from 18 residues. Combining the CDR3 with reference TRBV5-1 and TRBJ1-1 gives the whole variable domain KAGVTQTPRYLIKTRGQQVTLSCSPISGHRSVSWYQQTPGQGLQFLFEYFSETQRNKGNFPGRFSGRQFSNSRSEMNVSTLELGDSALYLCASSLWDSTYLENTEAFFGQGTRLTVV.